This TCR beta chain was recorded in a study of Ad26.COV2.S vaccination and SARS-CoV-2 variants. Trimming pared 5 bases from V and 1 base from J, leaving 14 bases between. This CDR3 has 15 amino acids. The germline V gene encodes CDR1 SGHNT and CDR2 YENEEA. This clone occurred once. Treatment defined: about 20 received Ad26.COV2.S at low or high dose, single or two shots; 5 received placebo; per-sample allocation not given. Day 63 following the first vaccine or placebo injection was when the samples were taken. Some clones are missing from TCRdb's copy, which holds only in-frame ones; the method was immunoSEQ multiplex PCR. The profile shows roughly 420,000 clones, 75% to 90% of them singletons.

The starting material was peripheral blood, obtained in a trial of Ad26.COV2.S vaccine versus placebo. The chain has TRBV11-3 and TRBJ2-5; TRBD2 is a possible D gene (6 bases). This clonotype was sampled from a person aged 18-65 years who received the Ad26.COV2.S COVID-19 vaccine or a placebo. CDR3 coding DNA: TGTGCCAGCAGCCGAAGGGGACTGATCCAAGAGACCCAGTACTTC. Its protein is CASSRRGLIQETQYF.